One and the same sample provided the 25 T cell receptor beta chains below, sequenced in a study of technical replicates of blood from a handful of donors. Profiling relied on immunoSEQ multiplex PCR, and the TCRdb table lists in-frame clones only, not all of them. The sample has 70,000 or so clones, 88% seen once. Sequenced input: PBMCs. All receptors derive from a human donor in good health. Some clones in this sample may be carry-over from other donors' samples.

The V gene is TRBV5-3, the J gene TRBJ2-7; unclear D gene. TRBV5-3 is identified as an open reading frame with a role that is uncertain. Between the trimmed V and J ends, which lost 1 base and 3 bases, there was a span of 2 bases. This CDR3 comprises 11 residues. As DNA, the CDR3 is TGTGCCAGAAGCTTGCTCTACGAGCAGTACTTC. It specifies CARSLLYEQYF.

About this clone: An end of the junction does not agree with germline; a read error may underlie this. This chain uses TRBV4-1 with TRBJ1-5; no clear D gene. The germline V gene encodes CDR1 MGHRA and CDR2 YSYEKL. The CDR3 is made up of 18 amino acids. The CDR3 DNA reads TGCGCCAGCAGTCAAGTTCGGCGGGAGGAAAGGGGCAATCAGCCCCAGCATTTT. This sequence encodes CASSQVRREERGNQPQHF.

The CDR3 loop reads CASRSGQGGAYEQYF. The DNA for the CDR3 is TGTGCCAGCAGATCAGGACAGGGTGGCGCCTACGAGCAGTACTTC. This chain uses TRBV6-5 with TRBJ2-7, with 8 nucleotides matching TRBD1. The CDR3 totals 15 residues. Germline V gene lookup returns CDR1 MNHEY and CDR2 SVGAGI. V shed 6 bases and J 2 bases; nucleotides not matched to a gene: 9.

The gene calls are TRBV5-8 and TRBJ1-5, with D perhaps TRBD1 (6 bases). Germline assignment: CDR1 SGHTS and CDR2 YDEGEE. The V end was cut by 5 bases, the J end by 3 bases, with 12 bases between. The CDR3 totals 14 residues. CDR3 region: CASSSGQPNQPQHF. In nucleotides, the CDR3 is TGTGCCAGCAGTTCCGGACAGCCCAATCAGCCCCAGCATTTT.

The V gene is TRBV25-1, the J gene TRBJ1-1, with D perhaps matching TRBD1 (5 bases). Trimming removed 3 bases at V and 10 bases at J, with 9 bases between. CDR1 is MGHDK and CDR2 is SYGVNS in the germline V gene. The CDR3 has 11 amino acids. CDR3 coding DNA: TGTGCCAGCAGTGACAGGGAGGCAGCTTTCTTT. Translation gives CASSDREAAFF. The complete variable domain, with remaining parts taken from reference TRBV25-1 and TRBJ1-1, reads EADIYQTPRYLVIGTGKKITLECSQTMGHDKMYWYQQDPGMELHLIHYSYGVNSTEKGDLSSESTVSRIRTEHFPLTLESARPSHTSQYLCASSDREAAFFGQGTRLTVV.

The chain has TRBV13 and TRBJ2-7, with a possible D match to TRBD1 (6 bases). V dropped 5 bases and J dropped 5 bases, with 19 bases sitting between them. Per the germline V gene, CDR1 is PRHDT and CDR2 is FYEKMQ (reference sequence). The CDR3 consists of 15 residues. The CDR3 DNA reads TGTGCCAGCAGCACCAGACTAAGGGGGTTCCACGAGCAGTACTTC. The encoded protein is CASSTRLRGFHEQYF.

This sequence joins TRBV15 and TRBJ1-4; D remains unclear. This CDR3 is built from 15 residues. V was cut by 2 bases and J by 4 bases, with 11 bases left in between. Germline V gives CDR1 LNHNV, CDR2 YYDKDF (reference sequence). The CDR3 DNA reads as TGTGCCACCAGCAGAAGAGATCCTTATAATGAAAAACTGTTTTTT. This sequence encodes CATSRRDPYNEKLFF.

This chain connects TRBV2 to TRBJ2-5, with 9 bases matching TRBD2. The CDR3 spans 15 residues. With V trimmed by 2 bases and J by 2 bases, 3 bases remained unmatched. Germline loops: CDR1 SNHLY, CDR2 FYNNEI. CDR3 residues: CASSESLAGQETQYF. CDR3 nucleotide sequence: TGTGCCAGCAGTGAAAGTCTAGCGGGACAAGAGACCCAGTACTTC.

CDR3 protein: CASSLARDLNTEAFF. For the CDR3, the DNA is TGTGCCAGCAGCTTAGCCCGGGACTTGAACACTGAAGCTTTCTTT. V gene TRBV7-6 combines with J gene TRBJ1-1; D is perhaps TRBD1 (5 bases). The germline V and J ends were trimmed by 0 bases and 0 bases, with 8 bases remaining between them. The CDR3 totals 15 residues. CDR1 and CDR2 (germline): SGHVS, FNYEAQ. The full variable domain, completed using reference TRBV7-6 and TRBJ1-1, is GAGVSQSPRYKVTKRGQDVALRCDPISGHVSLYWYRQALGQGPEFLTYFNYEAQQDKSGLPNDRFSAERPEGSISTLTIQRTEQRDSAMYRCASSLARDLNTEAFFGQGTRLTVV.

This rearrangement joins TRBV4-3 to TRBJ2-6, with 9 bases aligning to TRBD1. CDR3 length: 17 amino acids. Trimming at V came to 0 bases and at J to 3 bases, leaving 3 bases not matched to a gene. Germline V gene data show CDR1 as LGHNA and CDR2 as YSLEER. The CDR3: CASSQERQGVGANVLTF. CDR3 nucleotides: TGCGCCAGCAGCCAAGAAAGACAGGGGGTTGGGGCCAACGTCCTGACTTTC.

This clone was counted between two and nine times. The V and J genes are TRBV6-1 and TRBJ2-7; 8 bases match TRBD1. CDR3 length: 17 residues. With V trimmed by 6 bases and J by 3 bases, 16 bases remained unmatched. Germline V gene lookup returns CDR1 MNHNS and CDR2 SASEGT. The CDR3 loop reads CASREPRQGNLFYEQYF. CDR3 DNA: TGTGCCAGCAGAGAACCTCGACAGGGGAACCTCTTCTACGAGCAGTACTTC.

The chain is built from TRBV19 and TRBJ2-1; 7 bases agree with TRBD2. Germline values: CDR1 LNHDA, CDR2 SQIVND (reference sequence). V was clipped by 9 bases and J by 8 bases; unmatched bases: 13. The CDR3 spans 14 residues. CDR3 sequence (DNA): TGTGCCAGCACCCCAGCGGGGCGGCGAGATGAGCAGTTCTTC. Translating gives CASTPAGRRDEQFF.

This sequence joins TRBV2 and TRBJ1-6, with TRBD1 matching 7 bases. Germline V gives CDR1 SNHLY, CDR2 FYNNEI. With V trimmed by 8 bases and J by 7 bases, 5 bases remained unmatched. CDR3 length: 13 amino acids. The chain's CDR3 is CASDRAKNSPLHF. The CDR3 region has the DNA TGTGCCAGCGACAGGGCTAAAAATTCACCCCTCCACTTT.

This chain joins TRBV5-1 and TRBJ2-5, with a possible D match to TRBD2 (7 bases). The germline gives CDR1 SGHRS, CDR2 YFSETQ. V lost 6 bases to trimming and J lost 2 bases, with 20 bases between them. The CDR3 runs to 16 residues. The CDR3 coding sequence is TGCGCCAGCACCAGGTCGACGGGGGGCGGTCAAGAGACCCAGTACTTC. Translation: CASTRSTGGGQETQYF.

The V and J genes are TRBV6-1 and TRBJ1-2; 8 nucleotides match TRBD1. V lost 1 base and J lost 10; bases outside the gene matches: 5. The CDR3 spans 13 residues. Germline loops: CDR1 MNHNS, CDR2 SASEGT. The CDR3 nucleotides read TGTGCCAGCAGTGAAGACAGGGGGATGGCCTACACCTTC. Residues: CASSEDRGMAYTF.

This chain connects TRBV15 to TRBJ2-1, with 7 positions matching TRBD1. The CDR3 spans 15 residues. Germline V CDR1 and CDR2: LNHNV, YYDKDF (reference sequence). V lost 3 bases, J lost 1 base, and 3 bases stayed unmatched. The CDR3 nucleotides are TGTGCCACCAGCAGGCGCAGGGGGTCCTACAATGAGCAGTTCTTC. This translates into CATSRRRGSYNEQFF.

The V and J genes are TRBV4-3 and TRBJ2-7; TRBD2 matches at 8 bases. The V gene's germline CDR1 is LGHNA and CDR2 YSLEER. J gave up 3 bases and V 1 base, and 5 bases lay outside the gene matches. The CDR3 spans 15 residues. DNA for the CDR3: TGCGCCAGCAGCCAAGGGGACCGGGGGGGCTACGAGCAGTACTTC. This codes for CASSQGDRGGYEQYF.

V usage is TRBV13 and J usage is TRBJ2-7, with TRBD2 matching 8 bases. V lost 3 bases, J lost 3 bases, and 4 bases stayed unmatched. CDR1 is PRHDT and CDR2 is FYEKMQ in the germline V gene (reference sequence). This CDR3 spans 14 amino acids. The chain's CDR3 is CASSLGLVVYEQYF. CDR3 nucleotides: TGTGCCAGCAGCTTGGGACTAGTAGTCTACGAGCAGTACTTC.

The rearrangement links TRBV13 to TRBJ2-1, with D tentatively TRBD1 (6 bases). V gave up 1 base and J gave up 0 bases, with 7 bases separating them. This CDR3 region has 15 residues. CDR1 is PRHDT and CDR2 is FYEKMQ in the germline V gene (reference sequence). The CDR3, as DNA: TGTGCCAGCAGCTTAGAAGGGGGCTCCTACAATGAGCAGTTCTTC. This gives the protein CASSLEGGSYNEQFF.

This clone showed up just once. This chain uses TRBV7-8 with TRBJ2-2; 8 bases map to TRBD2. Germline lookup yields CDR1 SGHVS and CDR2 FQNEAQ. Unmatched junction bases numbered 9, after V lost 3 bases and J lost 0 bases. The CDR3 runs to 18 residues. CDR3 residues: CASSFSLTSGTNTGELFF. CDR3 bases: TGTGCCAGCAGCTTTTCCCTCACTAGCGGAACGAACACCGGGGAGCTGTTTTTT.

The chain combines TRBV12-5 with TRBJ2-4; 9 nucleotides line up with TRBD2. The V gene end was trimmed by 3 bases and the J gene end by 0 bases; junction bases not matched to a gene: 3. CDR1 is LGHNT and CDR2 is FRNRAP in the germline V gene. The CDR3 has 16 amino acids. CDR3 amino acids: CASGLAGGLAKNIQYF. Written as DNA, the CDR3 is TGTGCTAGTGGTTTAGCGGGGGGACTAGCCAAAAACATTCAGTACTTC.

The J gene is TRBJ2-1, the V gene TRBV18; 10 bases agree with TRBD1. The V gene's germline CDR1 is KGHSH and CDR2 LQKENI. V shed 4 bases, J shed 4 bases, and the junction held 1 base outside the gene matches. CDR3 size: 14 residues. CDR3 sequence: CASSRGQGYNEQFF. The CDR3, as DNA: TGTGCCAGCTCACGGGGACAGGGGTACAATGAGCAGTTCTTC.

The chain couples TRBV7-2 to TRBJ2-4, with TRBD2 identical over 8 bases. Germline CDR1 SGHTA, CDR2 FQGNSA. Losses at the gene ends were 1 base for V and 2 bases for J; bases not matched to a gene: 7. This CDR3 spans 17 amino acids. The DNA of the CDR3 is TGTGCCAGCAGCTTAGTGTCGGGGGGGCCGTCCAAAAACATTCAGTACTTC. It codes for CASSLVSGGPSKNIQYF. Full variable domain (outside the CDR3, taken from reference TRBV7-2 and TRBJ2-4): GAGVSQSPSNKVTEKGKDVELRCDPISGHTALYWYRQSLGQGLEFLIYFQGNSAPDKSGLPSDRFSAERTGGSVSTLTIQRTQQEDSAVYLCASSLVSGGPSKNIQYFGAGTRLSVL.

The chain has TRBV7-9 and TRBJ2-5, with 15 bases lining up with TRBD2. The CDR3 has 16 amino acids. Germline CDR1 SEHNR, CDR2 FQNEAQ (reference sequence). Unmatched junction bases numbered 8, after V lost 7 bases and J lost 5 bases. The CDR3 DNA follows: TGTGCCAGCACACTGGGACTAGCGGGGGGCCTGGAGACCCAGTACTTC. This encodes CASTLGLAGGLETQYF.

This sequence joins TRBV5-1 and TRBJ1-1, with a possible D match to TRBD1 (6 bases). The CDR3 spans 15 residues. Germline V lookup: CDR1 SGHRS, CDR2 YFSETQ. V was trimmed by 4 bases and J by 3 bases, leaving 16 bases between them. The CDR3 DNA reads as TGCGCCAGCAGCCCGGGACAACCACGGGACACTGAAGCTTTCTTT. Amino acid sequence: CASSPGQPRDTEAFF.